Below are 3 T cell receptor beta chains sequenced from a single sample in a study of identical twins. Each CDR3 protein gets one entry after TCRdb re-called the 5' RACE reads with MiXCR. The data contain 1.5 million or so distinct CDR3 sequences, under 35% of them singletons. The sequenced material came from cord blood. The receptors stem from a newborn girl in good health.

This chain connects TRBV25-1 to TRBJ2-7, with 9 nucleotides matching TRBD2. Germline CDR1 MGHDK, CDR2 SYGVNS. V was pared by 0 bases and J by 6 bases, with 3 bases of the junction left unmatched. The CDR3 totals 14 residues. CDR3 in DNA: TGTGCCAGCAGTGAATACGCGGGAGGGCTCGAGCAGTACTTC. Translation gives CASSEYAGGLEQYF.

In its sample, this clonotype was seen a few times. The chain has TRBV12-3 or TRBV12-4 and TRBJ2-5, with 8 bases identical to TRBD1. CDR3 length: 14 residues. After removal of 6 bases from V and 5 bases from J, the junction contained 8 bases not matched to a gene. The CDR3 region has the DNA TGTGCCAGCAGCCAGACAGGGGCGGGGGAGACCCAGTACTTC. Its protein is CASSQTGAGETQYF.

This clonotype was counted a few times. The chain links TRBV6-1 to TRBJ2-1; TRBD2 matches 8 bases. This CDR3 region has 14 residues. Germline assignment: CDR1 MNHNS and CDR2 SASEGT. After removal of 8 bases from V and 4 bases from J, the junction contained 7 bases not matched to a gene. CDR3 in amino acids: CASLVAGGYNEQFF. The CDR3 DNA follows: TGTGCCAGCCTAGTGGCGGGAGGTTACAATGAGCAGTTCTTC.